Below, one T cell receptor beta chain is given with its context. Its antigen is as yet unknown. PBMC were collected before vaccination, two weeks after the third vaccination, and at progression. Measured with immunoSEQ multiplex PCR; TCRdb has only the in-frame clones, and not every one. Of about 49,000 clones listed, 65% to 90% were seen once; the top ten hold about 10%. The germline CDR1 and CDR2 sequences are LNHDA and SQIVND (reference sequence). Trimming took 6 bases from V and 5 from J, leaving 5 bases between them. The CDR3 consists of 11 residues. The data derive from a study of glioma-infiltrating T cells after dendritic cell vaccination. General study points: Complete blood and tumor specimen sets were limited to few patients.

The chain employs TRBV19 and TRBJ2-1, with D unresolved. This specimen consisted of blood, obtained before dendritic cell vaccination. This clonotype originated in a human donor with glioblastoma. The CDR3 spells CASSRNNEQFF. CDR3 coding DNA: TGTGCCAGTAGCAGGAACAATGAGCAGTTCTTC.